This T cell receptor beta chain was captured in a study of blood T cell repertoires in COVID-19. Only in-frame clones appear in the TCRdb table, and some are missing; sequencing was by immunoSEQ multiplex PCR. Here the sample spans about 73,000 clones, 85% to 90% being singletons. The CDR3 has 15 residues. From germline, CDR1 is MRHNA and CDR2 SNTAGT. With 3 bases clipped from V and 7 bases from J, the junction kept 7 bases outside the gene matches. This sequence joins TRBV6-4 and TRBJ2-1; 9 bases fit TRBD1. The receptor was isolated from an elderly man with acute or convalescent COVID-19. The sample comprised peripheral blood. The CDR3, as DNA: TGTGCCAGCAGTGAGAGACAGGGGGGTTATAATGAGCAGTTCTTC. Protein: CASSERQGGYNEQFF.